The 21 T cell receptor beta chains presented below share a single source sample, sequenced in a study of blood T cell repertoires in COVID-19. Sequencing used immunoSEQ multiplex PCR; TCRdb keeps in-frame clones, though not all of them. The sample holds under 250,000 clones, around 83% seen once. The sequenced material came from peripheral blood. The receptors derive from a man aged 45-65 years with active or convalescent COVID-19.

This clone was found a few times. This rearrangement joins TRBV18 to TRBJ1-5; D is unresolved. The CDR3 has 17 residues. From germline, CDR1 is KGHSH and CDR2 LQKENI. The V gene lost 0 bases and the J gene lost 2 bases, with 14 bases spanning the gap. The CDR3 region has the DNA TGTGCCAGCTCACCACCGGTGGGTGACGGGGGCAATCAGCCCCAGCATTTT. It specifies CASSPPVGDGGNQPQHF.

The J gene is TRBJ2-3, the V gene TRBV5-1; D is perhaps TRBD2 (6 bases). Germline CDR1 is SGHRS and CDR2 is YFSETQ. This CDR3 has 15 amino acids. V gave up 4 bases and J gave up 1 base, with 13 bases separating them. Here the CDR3 reads CASSQGASGTDTQYF. In DNA, the CDR3 is TGCGCCAGCAGCCAAGGGGCTAGCGGCACAGATACGCAGTATTTT.

The CDR3 nucleotides read TGTGCCAGCAGCCAAGTTGAGATGTGGGGGCCGACCCAGTACTTC. This translates into CASSQVEMWGPTQYF. The chain uses TRBV3-1 (or the pseudogene TRBV3-2) and TRBJ2-5; maybe TRBD1 (6 bases). Germline-derived CDR1 and CDR2 are LGHDT and YNNKEL (reference sequence). The V end lost 1 base, the J end lost 7 bases, and 16 bases lay between the germline ends. This CDR3 has 15 residues.

The chain uses TRBV28 and TRBJ2-5, with D perhaps TRBD1 (6 bases). V shed 5 bases and J shed 5 bases, with 15 bases lying between them. This CDR3 has 14 amino acids. Germline V gene lookup returns CDR1 MDHEN and CDR2 SYDVKM. The DNA for the CDR3 is TGTGCCAGCAGTCCGGGTTACAGGGACGAGACCCAGTACTTC. It is translated as CASSPGYRDETQYF.

This clone came up once. The chain links TRBV28 to TRBJ2-3; a weak D match, TRBD2 (6 bases). The CDR3 consists of 16 residues. Per the germline V gene, CDR1 is MDHEN and CDR2 is SYDVKM. The V and J ends lost 4 bases and 1 base respectively, with 15 bases between them. The CDR3 coding sequence is TGTGCCAGCAGTTCCTTACGGGGGTCAGGCACAGATACGCAGTATTTT. It encodes CASSSLRGSGTDTQYF.

This chain connects TRBV7-7 to TRBJ2-5; D is ambiguous. The CDR3 spans 13 residues. From germline, CDR1 is SSHAT and CDR2 FNYEAQ (reference sequence). Trimming removed 4 bases from V and 5 bases from J, with 11 bases in between. The CDR3 protein is CASSSTRLETQYF. CDR3 sequence (DNA): TGTGCCAGCAGCTCAACCAGGTTGGAGACCCAGTACTTC.

The chain has TRBV30 and TRBJ1-5, with 7 bases aligning to TRBD1. CDR1 is GTSNPN and CDR2 is SVGIG in the germline V gene (reference sequence). With V trimmed by 0 bases and J by 7 bases, 9 bases remained unmatched. The CDR3 is 15 amino acids. CDR3 protein: CAWSVSGGFRQPQHF. Here the CDR3 DNA reads TGTGCCTGGAGTGTGTCAGGGGGATTTCGACAGCCCCAGCATTTT. The full variable domain, with the rest looked up from reference TRBV30 and TRBJ1-5, is SQTIHQWPATLVQPVGSPLSLECTVEGTSNPNLYWYRQAAGRGLQLLFYSVGIGQISSEVPQNLSASRPQDRQFILSSKKLLLSDSGFYLCAWSVSGGFRQPQHFGDGTRLSIL.

In the case of this clone: The sample contains more than one DNA sequence encoding this CDR3. The chain combines TRBV18 with TRBJ1-5; D is undetermined. There are 13 residues in the CDR3. V was cut by 3 bases and J by 2 bases, with 5 bases left in between. The germline V gene encodes CDR1 KGHSH and CDR2 LQKENI. The CDR3 region has the DNA TGTGCCAGCTCACCGGGAGGCAATCAGCCCCAGCATTTT. This translates into CASSPGGNQPQHF.

The CDR3 region is CASSFYRDSSGNTIYF. The CDR3 region has the DNA TGTGCCAGCAGCTTCTACCGGGACAGCTCTGGAAACACCATATATTTT. The chain is built from TRBV7-2 and TRBJ1-3; TRBD1 agrees at 7 bases. The V and J ends lost 3 bases and 0 bases, in that order; junction bases with no gene match: 5. CDR1 is SGHTA and CDR2 is FQGNSA in the germline V gene. The length of the CDR3 is 16 residues.

CDR3 sequence: CASSLGSGSLPYEQYF. CDR3 DNA: TGTGCCAGCAGCCTAGGGAGCGGGAGCCTTCCCTACGAGCAGTACTTC. The rearrangement uses TRBV5-4 and TRBJ2-7, with 8 positions matching TRBD2. The CDR3 runs to 16 residues. Germline assignment: CDR1 SGHNT and CDR2 YYREEE (reference sequence). J lost 2 bases, V lost 4 bases, and 11 bases had no gene match.

This clone was picked up a small number of times. The rearrangement joins TRBV27 to TRBJ1-2; possible D gene TRBD1, 6 bases. The CDR3 spans 13 residues. Germline CDR1 and CDR2: MNHEY and SMNVEV (reference sequence). Trimming stripped 4 bases from V and 8 bases from J, with 14 bases between. In DNA, the CDR3 is TGTGCCAGCAGTTCTCAGGGGAGAAGGGGCTACACCTTC. It encodes CASSSQGRRGYTF.

The chain recombines TRBV19 with TRBJ2-1, with 16 bases aligning to TRBD2. Trimming cost V 9 bases and J 6 bases; bases outside gene matches: 8. CDR1 is LNHDA, CDR2 SQIVND, per germline (reference sequence). The CDR3 is made up of 16 amino acids. In nucleotides, the CDR3 is TGTGCCAGCAACCTCGGGACTAGCGGGAGGGGCAATGAGCAGTTCTTC. Protein: CASNLGTSGRGNEQFF.

The chain combines TRBV7-9 with TRBJ2-2; 7 nucleotides match TRBD1. CDR1 and CDR2 from the germline V gene are SEHNR and FQNEAQ (reference sequence). V trimming: 8 bases; J trimming: 3 bases; junction bases outside the gene matches: 12. The length of the CDR3 is 16 residues. The CDR3: CASQGPQGRDTGELFF. In DNA, the CDR3 is TGTGCCAGCCAGGGCCCACAGGGGCGGGACACCGGGGAGCTGTTTTTT.

This chain connects TRBV2 to TRBJ2-7, with D tentatively TRBD2 (7 bases). This CDR3 has 13 amino acids. Trimming took 5 bases from V and 6 from J, leaving 14 bases between them. Per the germline V gene, CDR1 is SNHLY and CDR2 is FYNNEI. CDR3 DNA: TGTGCCAGCAGTCCGGAGGCGGGGGCCGAGCAGTACGTC. Translating it yields CASSPEAGAEQYV.

The chain employs TRBV19 and TRBJ1-4, with 8 bases lining up with TRBD1. The CDR3 loop spans 15 amino acids. Germline CDR1 LNHDA, CDR2 SQIVND (reference sequence). V gave up 7 bases and J gave up 3 bases; unmatched junction bases: 7. Here the CDR3 DNA reads TGTGCCAGTAACGACAGGGGATCAGCTAATGAAAAACTGTTTTTT. Its protein product is CASNDRGSANEKLFF.

The chain joins TRBV5-1 to TRBJ1-4; D not resolved. The CDR3 loop spans 16 amino acids. The V gene lost 0 bases and the J gene lost 4 bases, with 13 bases spanning the gap. Germline-derived CDR1 and CDR2 are SGHRS and YFSETQ. The CDR3 DNA is TGCGCCAGCAGCTTGGGGCCCCAGACTTTTAATGAAAAACTGTTTTTT. The encoded protein is CASSLGPQTFNEKLFF.

This clone has a single count. The chain recombines TRBV11-3 with TRBJ2-1; 9 nucleotides line up with TRBD1. The CDR3 consists of 15 residues. Germline lookup yields CDR1 SGHNT and CDR2 YENEEA. The V gene end was trimmed by 5 bases and the J gene end by 7 bases; junction bases not matched to a gene: 9. The CDR3 is CASSPGTGSMNEQFF. The CDR3 DNA reads as TGTGCCAGCAGCCCCGGGACAGGGAGTATGAATGAGCAGTTCTTC.

This chain links TRBV7-3 with TRBJ2-2, with D perhaps matching TRBD1 (5 bases). The CDR3 has 15 amino acids. The V end was cut by 5 bases, the J end by 4 bases, with 14 bases between. CDR1 is SGHTA and CDR2 is FQGTGA in the germline V gene. The CDR3 is CASSPQGKGTGELFF. CDR3 DNA: TGTGCCAGCAGCCCGCAGGGAAAGGGCACCGGGGAGCTGTTTTTT.

V usage is TRBV28 and J usage is TRBJ2-3; maybe TRBD1 (6 bases). Trimming left V 5 bases short and J 4 bases short, with 19 bases between. Germline loops: CDR1 MDHEN, CDR2 SYDVKM. The CDR3 extends over 16 amino acids. The CDR3 coding sequence is TGTGCCAGCAGTAGTGCAGGGGATATATTAGCAGATACGCAGTATTTT. It yields the protein CASSSAGDILADTQYF.

V gene TRBV9 combines with J gene TRBJ2-3; TRBD1 matches at 9 bases. J lost 0 bases, V lost 3 bases, and 8 bases had no gene match. The CDR3 covers 17 residues. CDR1 is SGDLS, CDR2 YYNGEE, per germline. The CDR3 protein is CASSAGQGSTSTDTQYF. CDR3 sequence (DNA): TGTGCCAGCAGCGCCGGACAGGGGTCTACTAGCACAGATACGCAGTATTTT.

V is TRBV24-1 and J is TRBJ2-3; TRBD1 might be the D (5 bases). V lost 2 bases to trimming and J lost 0 bases, with 8 bases between them. This CDR3 comprises 15 residues. Germline CDR1 and CDR2: KGHDR and SFDVKD. Here the CDR3 DNA reads TGTGCCACCAGTGATTCCTCAGGGAGCACAGATACGCAGTATTTT. Translated, it gives CATSDSSGSTDTQYF.